Listed below are T cell receptor beta chains from one sample, sequenced in a study of beta chain features in type 1 diabetes. Assay used: immunoSEQ multiplex PCR; TCRdb lists only in-frame clones, some missing. The sample has approximately 380,000 clones; roughly 16% are singletons. Sequenced material: naive CD4+ T cells from blood. The receptors were sampled from a woman younger than 35 in good health. The CDR3 runs from the conserved cysteine through the conserved F or W. D genes are given only for firm matches. The size field is filled for only some rows; it gives once, few, many or a size class.

V	J	D	size	DNA	CDR3
TRBV2	TRBJ1-1	NA	NA	TGTGCCAGCAGTGCAGGGGACACTGAAGCTTTCTTT	CASSAGDTEAFF
TRBV28	TRBJ2-3	NA	NA	TGTGCCAGCATCCCCCAGGCACCCACAGATACGCAGTATTTT	CASIPQAPTDTQYF
TRBV5-6	TRBJ2-3	TRBD2	few	TGTGCCAGCAGCTTGTTAGGACTAGCGGCCGATACGCAGTATTTT	CASSLLGLAADTQYF
TRBV28	TRBJ2-7	NA	few	TGTGCCAGCAGTTTGGGGGCGGTAAGCTTATACTACGAGCAGTACTTC	CASSLGAVSLYYEQYF
TRBV5-6	TRBJ2-1	TRBD1	few	TGTGCCAGCAGCTTCACCCAGGGGGCGTTAAATGAGCAGTTCTTC	CASSFTQGALNEQFF
TRBV7-6	TRBJ2-1	TRBD2	NA	TGTGCCAGCAGCCCAAGGACTAGCGAGGTTAATGAGCAGTTCTTC	CASSPRTSEVNEQFF
TRBV4-2	TRBJ2-7	TRBD1	NA	TGTGCCAGCAGCCAAGCCGGGACAGGGGGGACCTACGAGCAGTACTTC	CASSQAGTGGTYEQYF
TRBV28	TRBJ2-5	NA	few	TGTGCCAGCAGTTCCGGAGGGAGCCAAGAGACCCAGTACTTC	CASSSGGSQETQYF
TRBV28	TRBJ2-1	TRBD2	NA	TGTGCCATCGGACTAGCGCGCCACAATGAGCAGTTCTTC	CAIGLARHNEQFF
TRBV4-1	TRBJ2-7	NA	few	TGCGCCAGCAGCCAGGGGACTGAGTACGAGCAGTACTTC	CASSQGTEYEQYF
TRBV6-5	TRBJ1-5	NA	few	NA	CASSSGQGGNQPQHF
TRBV6-1	TRBJ1-1	NA	few	TGTGCCAGCATTGAGGGGCTGCACACTGAAGCTTTCTTT	CASIEGLHTEAFF
TRBV19	TRBJ2-3	TRBD2	NA	TGTGCCAGTAGAAGCGGACTTCTAGCGGGAGTGGCAGATACGCAGTATTTT	CASRSGLLAGVADTQYF
TRBV30	TRBJ2-7	NA	NA	TGTGCCTGGACTGGGCAGGCAAGAAACTACGAGCAGTACTTC	CAWTGQARNYEQYF
TRBV29-1	TRBJ2-7	NA	NA	TGCAGCGTTGTGACAGTATCCTACAAGCAGTACTTC	CSVVTVSYKQYF
TRBV27	TRBJ2-2	NA	NA	TGTGCCAGCAGTTCGGCGGGGCGGCGCACCGGGGAGCTGTTTTTT	CASSSAGRRTGELFF
TRBV18	TRBJ2-5	NA	few	TGTGCCAGCTCAACCTATCAAGAGACCCAGTACTTC	CASSTYQETQYF
TRBV10-3	TRBJ1-2	NA	NA	TGTGCCATCGCGGGGGCAAGGAATGGCTACACCTTC	CAIAGARNGYTF
TRBV30	TRBJ2-1	TRBD2	once	TGTGCCTGGGGTCTGACTAGCCTACACAATGAGCAGTTCTTC	CAWGLTSLHNEQFF
TRBV5-4	TRBJ2-5	TRBD2	NA	TGTGCCAGCAGCCCCCGTAGGGGACTAGCGGGAGGTTCAGAGACCCAGTACTTC	CASSPRRGLAGGSETQYF
TRBV5-1	TRBJ1-5	TRBD1	NA	TGCGCCAGCAGCTCTGGACAGGGCAATCAGCCCCAGCATTTT	CASSSGQGNQPQHF
TRBV7-2	TRBJ2-3	TRBD2	NA	TGTGCCAGCAGCTGGCTAGCGGACAGCACAGATACGCAGTATTTT	CASSWLADSTDTQYF
TRBV29-1	TRBJ2-2	TRBD2	NA	TGCAGCGTCCTGGGACTAGCGAGGACCGGGGAGCTGTTTTTT	CSVLGLARTGELFF
TRBV25-1	TRBJ2-7	NA	NA	TGTGCCAGCAGTGTCGCGGGACAGACTTACTACGAGCAGTACTTC	CASSVAGQTYYEQYF
TRBV7-3	TRBJ1-3	NA	few	TGTGCTCCGGGTATGGACTCTGGAAACACCATATATTTT	CAPGMDSGNTIYF
TRBV28	TRBJ1-2	NA	NA	TGTGCCAGCAGTCACCCCGGAGCATCTAACCAAGGCTACACCTTC	CASSHPGASNQGYTF
TRBV19	TRBJ1-5	TRBD1	NA	TGTGCCAGTAGTATACTTGGTGGACAGGTCAATCAGCCCCAGCATTTT	CASSILGGQVNQPQHF
TRBV29-1	TRBJ2-1	TRBD2	NA	TGCAGCACCAAATCGGGACTAGCGGACAATGAGCAGTTCTTC	CSTKSGLADNEQFF
TRBV13	TRBJ2-1	NA	NA	TGTGCCAGCAGCTATACAGGGCGCATCACCTACAATGAGCAGTTCTTC	CASSYTGRITYNEQFF
TRBV25-1	TRBJ1-5	NA	NA	TGTGCCAGCAGTGAAGTTGGCAGCAATCAGCCCCAGCATTTT	CASSEVGSNQPQHF
TRBV7-7	TRBJ2-5	NA	NA	TGTGCCAGCAGCTTAGGACAGGCGCAAGAGACCCAGTACTTC	CASSLGQAQETQYF
TRBV7-9	TRBJ1-3	NA	NA	TGTGCCAGCAGCTTAAGGTTGGAGGGACCCTCTGGAAACACCATATATTTT	CASSLRLEGPSGNTIYF
TRBV2	TRBJ2-3	TRBD2	few	TGTGCCAGCAGTGAAGGACTAGCTCAGAGAGAAGATACGCAGTATTTT	CASSEGLAQREDTQYF
TRBV9	TRBJ2-1	TRBD2	few	TGTGCCAGCAGCGCTAGCGGGAGCGGGCTCTCTGAGCAGTTCTTC	CASSASGSGLSEQFF
TRBV7-3	TRBJ2-7	TRBD2	once	TGTGCCAGCAAAGTAGCGGGAGTGTCCGAGCAGTACTTC	CASKVAGVSEQYF
TRBV5-1	TRBJ2-1	NA	few	TGCGCCAGCAGCTTGGAAGGGGGAGTGGACTACAATGAGCAGTTCTTC	CASSLEGGVDYNEQFF
TRBV19	TRBJ1-5	TRBD1	NA	TGTGCCAGTAGTCCGGACAGGGACAATCAGCCCCAGCATTTT	CASSPDRDNQPQHF
TRBV11-2	TRBJ2-2	TRBD2	few	TGTGCCAGCAGCTCGATTAGCGGGCCGAACACCGGGGAGCTGTTTTTT	CASSSISGPNTGELFF
TRBV25-1	TRBJ2-7	TRBD1	few	TGTGCCAGCCTTCCTCCCTCGACAGGGGGCTACGAGCAGTACTTC	CASLPPSTGGYEQYF
TRBV7-9	TRBJ1-2	NA	few	TGTGCCAGCAGCTCCACACAGGTTAACTATGGCTACACCTTC	CASSSTQVNYGYTF
TRBV29-1	TRBJ2-7	TRBD2	NA	TGCAGCGTTACAGGACTAGCGGGAGGCGAGCAGTACTTC	CSVTGLAGGEQYF
TRBV28	TRBJ1-2	NA	NA	TGTGCCAGCAGCCCGGGCCTCGGGGAGTATGGCTACACCTTC	CASSPGLGEYGYTF
TRBV18	TRBJ2-1	NA	NA	TGTGCCAGCTCACCAGCAGGGATATACAATGAGCAGTTCTTC	CASSPAGIYNEQFF
TRBV30	TRBJ1-2	TRBD1	few	TGTGCCTGGAGTGGCTGGACAGGGAACTATGGCTACACCTTC	CAWSGWTGNYGYTF